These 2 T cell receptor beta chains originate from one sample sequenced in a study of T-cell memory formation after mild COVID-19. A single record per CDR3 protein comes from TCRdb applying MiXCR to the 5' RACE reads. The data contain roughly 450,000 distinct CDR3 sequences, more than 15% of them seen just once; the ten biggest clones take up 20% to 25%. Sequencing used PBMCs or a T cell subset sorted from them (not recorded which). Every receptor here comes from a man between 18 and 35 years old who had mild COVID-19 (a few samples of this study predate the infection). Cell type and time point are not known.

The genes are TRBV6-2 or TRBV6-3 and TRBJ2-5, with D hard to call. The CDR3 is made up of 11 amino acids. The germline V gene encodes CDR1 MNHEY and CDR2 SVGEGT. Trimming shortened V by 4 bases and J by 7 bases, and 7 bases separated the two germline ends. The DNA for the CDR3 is TGTGCCAGCAGTTCAAGTGGGACCCAGTACTTC. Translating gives CASSSSGTQYF.

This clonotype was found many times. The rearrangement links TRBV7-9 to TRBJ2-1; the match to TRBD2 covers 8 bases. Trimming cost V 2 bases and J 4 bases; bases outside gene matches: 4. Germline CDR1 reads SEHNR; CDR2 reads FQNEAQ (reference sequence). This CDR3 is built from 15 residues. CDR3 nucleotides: TGTGCCAGCAGCTTACGACGGGGGGGATACAATGAGCAGTTCTTC. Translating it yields CASSLRRGGYNEQFF.